The 5 T cell receptor beta chains below all came from one sample that was sequenced in a study of technical replicates of blood from a handful of donors (dated by TCRdb to about 2017). The protocol used for the library was the immunoSEQ multiplex PCR assay. As stored in TCRdb, this immuneACCESS dataset retains in-frame rearrangements with V and J assigned. A fraction of the clones does not appear; measured against another copy, unresolved V genes explain less than half of the discrepancy, and the remainder lacks a known reason. The sample table records around 80,000 clones; about 98% of these occur just once. The ten largest clonotypes hold around 0.15% of the sample. The sequenced sample consisted of T cells isolated from PBMCs. The receptor set was obtained from a human donor in good health.

The chain joins TRBV5-1 to TRBJ2-3, with D maybe TRBD2 (5 bases). Deletions cut 4 bases from V and 6 bases from J, with 15 bases between. CDR3 length equals 14 residues. The germline V gene has CDR1 SGHRS and CDR2 YFSETQ. Here the CDR3 DNA reads TGCGCCAGCAGCCCCGGACGGGGTAGCGATACGCAGTATTTT. Translated, it gives CASSPGRGSDTQYF.

The rearrangement links TRBV19 to TRBJ1-5, with 7 bases identical to TRBD1. With V trimmed by 6 bases and J by 0 bases, 14 bases remained unmatched. The CDR3 runs to 18 residues. The germline gives CDR1 LNHDA, CDR2 SQIVND (reference sequence). This CDR3 is CASRQTGVRSYSNQPQHF. The CDR3 DNA sequence: TGTGCCAGTAGACAAACAGGGGTCCGCTCATATAGCAATCAGCCCCAGCATTTT.

The chain joins TRBV2 to TRBJ2-1; no definite D call. Germline V gives CDR1 SNHLY, CDR2 FYNNEI. The CDR3 sequence is 15 residues long. V was shortened by 7 bases and J by 0 bases, with 13 bases between the two germline ends. The CDR3 spells CASKAVTSSYNEQFF. Written as DNA, the CDR3 is TGTGCCAGCAAGGCGGTAACCAGCTCCTACAATGAGCAGTTCTTC.

The chain uses TRBV4-2 and TRBJ2-7; 13 bases are a match to TRBD2. With V trimmed by 3 bases and J by 4 bases, 3 bases remained unmatched. Germline CDR1 is LGHNA and CDR2 is YNFKEQ. This CDR3 has 15 amino acids. CDR3 region: CASSQGLAGRYEQYF. For the CDR3, the DNA is TGTGCCAGCAGCCAGGGACTAGCGGGAAGGTACGAGCAGTACTTC.

V is TRBV9 and J is TRBJ2-5, with TRBD2 matching over 7 bases. Germline-derived CDR1 and CDR2 are SGDLS and YYNGEE. V dropped 0 bases and J dropped 2; count of bases not matched to a gene: 4. CDR3 length equals 15 residues. The CDR3 DNA follows: TGTGCCAGCAGCGTAGCTTCTAGCGGTCAAGAGACCCAGTACTTC. Its protein is CASSVASSGQETQYF.